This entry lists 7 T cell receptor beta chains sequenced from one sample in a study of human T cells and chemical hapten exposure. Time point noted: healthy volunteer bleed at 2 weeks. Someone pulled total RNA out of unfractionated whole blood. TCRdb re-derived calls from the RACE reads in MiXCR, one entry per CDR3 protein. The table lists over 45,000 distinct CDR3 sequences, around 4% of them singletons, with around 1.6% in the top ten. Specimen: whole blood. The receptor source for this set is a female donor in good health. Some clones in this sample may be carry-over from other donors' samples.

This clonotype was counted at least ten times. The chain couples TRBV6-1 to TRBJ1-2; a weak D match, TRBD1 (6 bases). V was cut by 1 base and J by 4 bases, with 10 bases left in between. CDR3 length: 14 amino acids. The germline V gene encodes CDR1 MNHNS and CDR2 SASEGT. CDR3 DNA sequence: TGTGCCAGCAGTGAAGACAGGGCGTCCTATGGCTACACCTTC. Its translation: CASSEDRASYGYTF.

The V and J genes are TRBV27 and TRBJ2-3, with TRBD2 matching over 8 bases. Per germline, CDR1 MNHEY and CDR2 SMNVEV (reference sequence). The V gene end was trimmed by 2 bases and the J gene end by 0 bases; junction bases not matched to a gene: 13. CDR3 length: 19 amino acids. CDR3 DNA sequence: TGTGCCAGCAGTTTACGGGGCCGGGGGGGTGCCTCTAGCACAGATACGCAGTATTTT. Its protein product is CASSLRGRGGASSTDTQYF.

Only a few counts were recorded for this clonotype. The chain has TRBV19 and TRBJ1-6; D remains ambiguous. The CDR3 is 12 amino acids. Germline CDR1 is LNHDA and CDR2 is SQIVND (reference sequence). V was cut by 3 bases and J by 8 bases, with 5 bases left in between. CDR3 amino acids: CASSIRDSPLHF. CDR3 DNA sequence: TGTGCCAGTAGTATTCGGGATTCACCCCTCCACTTT. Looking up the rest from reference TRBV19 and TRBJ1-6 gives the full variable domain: DGGITQSPKYLFRKEGQNVTLSCEQNLNHDAMYWYRQDPGQGLRLIYYSQIVNDFQKGDIAEGYSVSREKKESFPLTVTSAQKNPTAFYLCASSIRDSPLHFGNGTRLTVT.

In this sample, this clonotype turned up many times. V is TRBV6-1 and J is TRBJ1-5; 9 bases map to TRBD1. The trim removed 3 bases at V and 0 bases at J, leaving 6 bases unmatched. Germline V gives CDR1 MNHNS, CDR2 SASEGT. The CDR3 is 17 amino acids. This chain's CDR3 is CASSDRDRAYSNQPQHF. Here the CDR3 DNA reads TGTGCCAGCAGTGACCGGGACAGGGCATATAGCAATCAGCCCCAGCATTTT.

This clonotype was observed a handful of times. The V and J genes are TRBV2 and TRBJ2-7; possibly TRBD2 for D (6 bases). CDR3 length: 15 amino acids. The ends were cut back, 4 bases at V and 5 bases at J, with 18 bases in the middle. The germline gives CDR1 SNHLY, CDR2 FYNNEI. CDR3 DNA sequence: TGTGCCAGCAGTGTATCTGGGGACTCATCCCACGAGCAGTACTTC. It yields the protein CASSVSGDSSHEQYF. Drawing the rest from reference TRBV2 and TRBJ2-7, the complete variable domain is EPEVTQTPSHQVTQMGQEVILRCVPISNHLYFYWYRQILGQKVEFLVSFYNNEISEKSEIFDDQFSVERPDGSNFTLKIRSTKLEDSAMYFCASSVSGDSSHEQYFGPGTRLTVT.

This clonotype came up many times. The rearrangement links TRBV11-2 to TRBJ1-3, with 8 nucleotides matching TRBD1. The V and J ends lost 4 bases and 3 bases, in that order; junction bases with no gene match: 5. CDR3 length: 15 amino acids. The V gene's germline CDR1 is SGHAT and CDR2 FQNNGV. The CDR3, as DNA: TGTGCCAGCAGCTCCCCCGACAGGGGTGGAAACACCATATATTTT. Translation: CASSSPDRGGNTIYF.

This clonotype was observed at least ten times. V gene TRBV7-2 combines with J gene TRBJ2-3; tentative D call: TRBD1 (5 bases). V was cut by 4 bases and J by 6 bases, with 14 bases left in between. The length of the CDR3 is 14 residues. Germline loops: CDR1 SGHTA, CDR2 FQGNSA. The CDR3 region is CASSWTSLQDTQYF. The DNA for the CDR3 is TGTGCCAGCAGCTGGACAAGCCTCCAGGATACGCAGTATTTT.